The T cell receptor (beta chain) under discussion was sequenced for a study of T-cell memory formation after mild COVID-19. CDR3 length: 13 residues. Trimming cost V 4 bases and J 0 bases, with 7 bases left between them. General study findings and limits: Contracting clones from day 15 to 85 showed balanced CD4/CD8; later expanders favored CD4+.

This clonotype appeared many times. Its antigen is not known. TCRdb reprocessed the 5' RACE reads with MiXCR, giving one entry per CDR3 protein. The data contain 150,000 to 200,000 distinct CDR3 sequences, less than 40% of them singletons. J is TRBJ2-7 and V is TRBV12-3 or TRBV12-4; the D is unclear. The sequenced sample consisted of PBMCs or a T cell subset sorted from them (not recorded which). The sequence derives from an adult woman who had mild COVID-19 (a few samples of this study predate the infection). Cell type and time point are not known. The CDR3 is CASSYSNSYEQYF. The CDR3 DNA reads as TGTGCCAGCAGTTACAGCAACTCCTACGAGCAGTACTTC.